The text below deals with one TCR beta chain. The germline gives CDR1 MGHDK, CDR2 SYGVNS. The CDR3 consists of 17 residues. The V gene end was trimmed by 3 bases and the J gene end by 0 bases; junction bases not matched to a gene: 5. The authors' processing: For nucleated cells, counts were estimated from reference gene primer amplification. Only in-frame clones appear in the TCRdb table, and some are missing; sequencing was by immunoSEQ multiplex PCR. For V, J and clone size, that table is used; D and trimming come from the DNA. Of about 190,000 clones in the sample, about four fifths were seen once. The data were obtained in a study of blood T cell repertoires in COVID-19. In the study overall: T cells, B-cell-depleted T cells, or PBMCs supplied cDNA or gDNA.

Sequencing used peripheral blood. This receptor was taken from a woman in her sixties or seventies with active or convalescent COVID-19. J is TRBJ1-4 and V is TRBV25-1; 9 bases map to TRBD1. In DNA, the CDR3 is TGTGCCAGCAGTGACCAGGGACAGGGAGCAACTAATGAAAAACTGTTTTTT. Its protein is CASSDQGQGATNEKLFF.